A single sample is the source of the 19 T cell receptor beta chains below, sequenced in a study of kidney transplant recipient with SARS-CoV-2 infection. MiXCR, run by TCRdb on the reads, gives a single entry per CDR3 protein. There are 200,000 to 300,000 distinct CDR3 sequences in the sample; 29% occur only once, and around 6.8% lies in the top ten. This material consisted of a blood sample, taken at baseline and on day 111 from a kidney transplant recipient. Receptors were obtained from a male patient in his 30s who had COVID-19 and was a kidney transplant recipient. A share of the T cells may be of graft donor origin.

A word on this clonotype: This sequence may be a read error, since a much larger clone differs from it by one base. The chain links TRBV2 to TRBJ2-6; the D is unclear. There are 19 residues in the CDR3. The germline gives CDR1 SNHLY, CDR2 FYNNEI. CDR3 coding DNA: TGTTGCCAGCAGTGGATGAAATTACCGATACAAAGTCTGGCCAACGTCCTGACTTTC. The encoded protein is CCQQWMKLPIQSLANVLTF.

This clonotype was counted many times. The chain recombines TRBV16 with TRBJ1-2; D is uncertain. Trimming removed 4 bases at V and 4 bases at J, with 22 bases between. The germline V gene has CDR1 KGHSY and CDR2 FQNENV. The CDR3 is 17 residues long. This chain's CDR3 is CASSPSAVVRKTYGYTF. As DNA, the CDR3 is TGTGCCAGCAGCCCAAGCGCGGTCGTTAGAAAGACCTATGGCTACACCTTC.

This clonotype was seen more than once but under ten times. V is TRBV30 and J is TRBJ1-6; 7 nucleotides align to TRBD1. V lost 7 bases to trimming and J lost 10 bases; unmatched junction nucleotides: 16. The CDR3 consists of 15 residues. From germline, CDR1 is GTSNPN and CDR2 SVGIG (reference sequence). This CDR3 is CASAPFTGENSPLHF. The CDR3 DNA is TGTGCCTCTGCTCCTTTCACAGGGGAGAACTCACCCCTCCACTTT.

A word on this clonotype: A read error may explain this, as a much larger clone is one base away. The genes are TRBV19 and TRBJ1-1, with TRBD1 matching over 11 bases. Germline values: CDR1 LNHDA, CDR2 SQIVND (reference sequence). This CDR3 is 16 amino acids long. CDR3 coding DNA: TGTGACAGTAGTATGGACAGGGGGCTTCTGAACACTGAAGCTTTCTTT. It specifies CDSSMDRGLLNTEAFF. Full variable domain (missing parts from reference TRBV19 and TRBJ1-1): DGGITQSPKYLFRKEGQNVTLSCEQNLNHDAMYWYRQDPGQGLRLIYYSQIVNDFQKGDIAEGYSVSREKKESFPLTVTSAQKNPTAFYLCDSSMDRGLLNTEAFFGQGTRLTVV.

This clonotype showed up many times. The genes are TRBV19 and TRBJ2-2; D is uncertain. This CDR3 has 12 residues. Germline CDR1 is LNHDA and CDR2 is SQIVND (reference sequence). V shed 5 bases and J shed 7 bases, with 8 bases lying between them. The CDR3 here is CASSPLRGELFF. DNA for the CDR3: TGTGCCAGTAGTCCCCTGCGCGGGGAGCTGTTTTTT.

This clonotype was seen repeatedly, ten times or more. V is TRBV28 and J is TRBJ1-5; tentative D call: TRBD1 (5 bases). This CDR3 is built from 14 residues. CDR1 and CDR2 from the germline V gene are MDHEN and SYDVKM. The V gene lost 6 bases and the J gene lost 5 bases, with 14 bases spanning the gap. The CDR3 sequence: CASRITGFDQPQHF. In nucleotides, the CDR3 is TGTGCCAGCAGAATAACAGGTTTCGATCAGCCCCAGCATTTT.

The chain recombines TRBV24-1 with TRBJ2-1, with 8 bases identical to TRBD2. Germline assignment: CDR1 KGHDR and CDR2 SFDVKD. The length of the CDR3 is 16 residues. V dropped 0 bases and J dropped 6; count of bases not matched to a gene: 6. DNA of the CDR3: TGTGCCACCAGTGATTTGGTACTAGCGGAGACCAATGAGCAGTTCTTC. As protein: CATSDLVLAETNEQFF.

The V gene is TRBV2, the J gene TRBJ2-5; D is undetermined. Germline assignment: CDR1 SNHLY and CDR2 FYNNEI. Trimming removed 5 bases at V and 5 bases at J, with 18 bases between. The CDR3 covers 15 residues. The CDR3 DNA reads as TGTGCCAGCAGTCGGCTCCGGCCCCAAGGGGAGACCCAGTACTTC. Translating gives CASSRLRPQGETQYF. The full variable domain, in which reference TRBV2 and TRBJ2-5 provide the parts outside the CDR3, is EPEVTQTPSHQVTQMGQEVILRCVPISNHLYFYWYRQILGQKVEFLVSFYNNEISEKSEIFDDQFSVERPDGSNFTLKIRSTKLEDSAMYFCASSRLRPQGETQYFGPGTRLLVL.

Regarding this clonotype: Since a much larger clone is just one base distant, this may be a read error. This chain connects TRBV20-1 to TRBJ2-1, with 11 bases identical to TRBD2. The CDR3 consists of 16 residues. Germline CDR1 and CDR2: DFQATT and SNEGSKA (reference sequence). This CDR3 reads CNARDTGLAEYNEQFF. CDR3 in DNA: TGCAATGCTAGAGATACGGGACTAGCGGAATACAATGAGCAGTTCTTC.

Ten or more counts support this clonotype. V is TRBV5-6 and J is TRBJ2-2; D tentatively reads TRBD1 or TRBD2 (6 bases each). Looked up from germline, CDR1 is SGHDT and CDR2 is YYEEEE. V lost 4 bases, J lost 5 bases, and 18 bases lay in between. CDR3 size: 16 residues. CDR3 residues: CASSNPGGLITGELFF. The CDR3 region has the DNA TGTGCCAGCAGCAACCCTGGGGGGCTGATTACCGGGGAGCTGTTTTTT.

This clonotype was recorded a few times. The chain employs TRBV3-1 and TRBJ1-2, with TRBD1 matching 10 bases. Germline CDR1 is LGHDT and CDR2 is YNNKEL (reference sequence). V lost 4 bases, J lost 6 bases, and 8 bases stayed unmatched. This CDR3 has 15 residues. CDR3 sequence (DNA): TGTGCCAGCAGCCCCCGGGACAGGGGTCGAAATGGCTACACCTTC. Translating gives CASSPRDRGRNGYTF.

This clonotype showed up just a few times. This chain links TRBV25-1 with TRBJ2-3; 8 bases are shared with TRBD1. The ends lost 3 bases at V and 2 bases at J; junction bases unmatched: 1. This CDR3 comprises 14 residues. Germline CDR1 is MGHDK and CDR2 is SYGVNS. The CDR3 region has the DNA TGTGCCAGCAGTGACAGGGGGCTCACAGATACGCAGTATTTT. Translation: CASSDRGLTDTQYF.

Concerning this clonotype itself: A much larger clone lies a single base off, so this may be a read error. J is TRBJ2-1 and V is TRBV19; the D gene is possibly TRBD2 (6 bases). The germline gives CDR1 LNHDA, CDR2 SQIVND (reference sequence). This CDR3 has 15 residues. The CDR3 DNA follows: TGTGCCAGTAATATAACCGCGGGAAGGGGCGATGAGCAGTTCTTC. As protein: CASNITAGRGDEQFF.

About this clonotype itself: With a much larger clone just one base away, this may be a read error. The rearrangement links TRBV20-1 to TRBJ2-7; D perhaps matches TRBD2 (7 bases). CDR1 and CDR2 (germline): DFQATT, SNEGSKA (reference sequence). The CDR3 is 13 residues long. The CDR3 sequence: CGASPGGLYEQYF. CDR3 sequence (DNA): TGCGGTGCTAGCCCCGGGGGGCTCTACGAGCAGTACTTC.

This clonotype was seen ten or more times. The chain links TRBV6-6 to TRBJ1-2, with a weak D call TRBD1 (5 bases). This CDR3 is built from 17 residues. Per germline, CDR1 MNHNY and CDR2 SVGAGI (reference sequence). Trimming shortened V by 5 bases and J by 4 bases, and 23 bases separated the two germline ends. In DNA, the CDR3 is TGTGCCAGCAGTCCATACACAGGTGGGAGAAAGACCTATGGCTACACCTTC. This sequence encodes CASSPYTGGRKTYGYTF.

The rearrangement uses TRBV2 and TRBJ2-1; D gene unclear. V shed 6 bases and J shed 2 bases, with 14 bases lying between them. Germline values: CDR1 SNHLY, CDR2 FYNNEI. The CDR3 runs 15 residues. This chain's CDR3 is CASRFSASPYNEQFF. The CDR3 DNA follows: TGTGCCAGCAGATTTTCCGCAAGCCCCTACAATGAGCAGTTCTTC.

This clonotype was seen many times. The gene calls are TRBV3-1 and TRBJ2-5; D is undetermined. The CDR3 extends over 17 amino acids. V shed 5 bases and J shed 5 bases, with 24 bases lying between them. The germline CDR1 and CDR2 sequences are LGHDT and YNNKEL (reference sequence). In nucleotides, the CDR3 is TGTGCCAGCAGCACCTATGGTCCCATTTCTTTCTCTGAGACCCAGTACTTC. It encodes CASSTYGPISFSETQYF.

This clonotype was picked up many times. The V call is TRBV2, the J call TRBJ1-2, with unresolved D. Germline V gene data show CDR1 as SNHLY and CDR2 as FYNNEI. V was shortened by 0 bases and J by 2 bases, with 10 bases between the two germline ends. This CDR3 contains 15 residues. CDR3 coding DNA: TGTGCCAGCAGTGAAGCGCCCATAGGGAACTATGGCTACACCTTC. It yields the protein CASSEAPIGNYGYTF. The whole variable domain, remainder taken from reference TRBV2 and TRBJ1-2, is EPEVTQTPSHQVTQMGQEVILRCVPISNHLYFYWYRQILGQKVEFLVSFYNNEISEKSEIFDDQFSVERPDGSNFTLKIRSTKLEDSAMYFCASSEAPIGNYGYTFGSGTRLTVV.

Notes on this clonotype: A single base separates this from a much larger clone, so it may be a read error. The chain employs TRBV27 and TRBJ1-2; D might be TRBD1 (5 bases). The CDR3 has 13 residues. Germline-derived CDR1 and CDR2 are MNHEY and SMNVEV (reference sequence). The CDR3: CAGSLGAYYGYTF. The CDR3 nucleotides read TGTGCCGGCAGTTTAGGGGCCTACTATGGCTACACCTTC.